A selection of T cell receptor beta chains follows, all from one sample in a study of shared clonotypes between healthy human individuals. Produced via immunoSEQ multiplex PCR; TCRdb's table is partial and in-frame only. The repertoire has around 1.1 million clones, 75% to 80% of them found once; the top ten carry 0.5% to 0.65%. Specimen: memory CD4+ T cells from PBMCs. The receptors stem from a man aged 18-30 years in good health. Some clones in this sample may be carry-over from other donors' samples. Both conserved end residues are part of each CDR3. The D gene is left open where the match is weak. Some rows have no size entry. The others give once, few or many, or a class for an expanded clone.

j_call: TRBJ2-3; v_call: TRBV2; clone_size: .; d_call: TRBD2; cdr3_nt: TGTGCCAGCATAGGGACTAGCGGGAGTGCAGATACGCAGTATTTT; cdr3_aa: CASIGTSGSADTQYF
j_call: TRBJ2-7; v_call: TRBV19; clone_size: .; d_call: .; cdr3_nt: TGTGCCAGCCGCCCGGACACCTCCGGGCGCGAGCAGTACTTC; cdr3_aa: CASRPDTSGREQYF
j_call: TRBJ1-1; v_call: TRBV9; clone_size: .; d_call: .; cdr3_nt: TGTGCCAGCAGCTTCGACCCTGGGGCAGACGGGACTGAAGCTTTCTTT; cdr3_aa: CASSFDPGADGTEAFF
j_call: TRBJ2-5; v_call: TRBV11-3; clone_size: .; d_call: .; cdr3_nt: TGTGCCAGCAGCCCAGGGGCACGAGAGACCCAGTACTTC; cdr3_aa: CASSPGARETQYF
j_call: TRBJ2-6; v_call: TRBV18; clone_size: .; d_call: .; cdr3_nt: TGTGCCAGCTCACCACCCAATCGGAAAGTTGGGGCCAACGTCCTGACTTTC; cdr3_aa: CASSPPNRKVGANVLTF
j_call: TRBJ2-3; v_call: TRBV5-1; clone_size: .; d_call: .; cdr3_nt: TGCGCCAGCAGCACGACTAGAAGCACAGATACGCAGTATTTT; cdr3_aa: CASSTTRSTDTQYF
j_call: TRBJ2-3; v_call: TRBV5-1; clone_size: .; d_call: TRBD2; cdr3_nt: TGCGCCAGCAGCCCGGGACTACGCACAGATACGCAGTATTTT; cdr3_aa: CASSPGLRTDTQYF
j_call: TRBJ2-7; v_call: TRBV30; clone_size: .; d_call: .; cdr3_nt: TGTGCCTGGAGTGTACCTCCACGCTACGAGCAGTACTTC; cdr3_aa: CAWSVPPRYEQYF
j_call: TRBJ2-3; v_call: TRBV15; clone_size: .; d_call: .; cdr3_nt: TGTGCCACCAGCAGGCCTAGTACTAATACGCAGTATTTT; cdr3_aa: CATSRPSTNTQYF
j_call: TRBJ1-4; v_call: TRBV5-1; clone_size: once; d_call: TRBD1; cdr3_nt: TGCGCCAGCAGCTTGAAGCAGGGCAGGGGGCTCGGGAATGAAAAACTGTTTTTT; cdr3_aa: CASSLKQGRGLGNEKLFF
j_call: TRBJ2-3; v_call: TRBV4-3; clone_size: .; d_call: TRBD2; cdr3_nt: TGCGCCAGCAGCCAGTCGGGGAGGGGCACAGATACGCAGTATTTT; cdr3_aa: CASSQSGRGTDTQYF
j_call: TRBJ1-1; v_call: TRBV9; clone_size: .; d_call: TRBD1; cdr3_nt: TGTGCCAGCAGCGTAATTGAGGGACAGGAAGCTTTCTTT; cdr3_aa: CASSVIEGQEAFF
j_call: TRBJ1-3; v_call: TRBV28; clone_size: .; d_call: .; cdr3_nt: TGTGCCAGCAGGCGCAGGGAGTCTGGAAACACCATATATTTT; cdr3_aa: CASRRRESGNTIYF
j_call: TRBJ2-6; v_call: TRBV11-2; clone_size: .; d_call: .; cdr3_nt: TGTGCCAGCAGCTCCAAAAGACCCCGACAGTTTGGGGCCAACGTCCTGACTTTC; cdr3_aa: CASSSKRPRQFGANVLTF
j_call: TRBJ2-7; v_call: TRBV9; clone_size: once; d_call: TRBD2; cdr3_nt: TGTGCCAGCAGCGTCCGGCCAGCGGGAGTTCTCGACGAGCAGTACTTC; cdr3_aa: CASSVRPAGVLDEQYF
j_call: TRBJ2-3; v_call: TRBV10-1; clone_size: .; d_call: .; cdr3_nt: TGCGCCAGCAGTGGAGGAGAGGATACGCAGTATTTT; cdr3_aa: CASSGGEDTQYF
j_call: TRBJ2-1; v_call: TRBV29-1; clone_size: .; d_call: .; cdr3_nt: TGCAGCGTCCCAAAAGGGGGGAATGAGCAGTTCTTC; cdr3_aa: CSVPKGGNEQFF
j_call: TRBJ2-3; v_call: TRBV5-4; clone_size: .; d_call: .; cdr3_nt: TGTGCCAGCAGCCCGACACAGCAACTCGACGTCCCGCAGTATTTT; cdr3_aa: CASSPTQQLDVPQYF
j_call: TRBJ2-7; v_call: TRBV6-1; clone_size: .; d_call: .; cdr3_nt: TGTGCCAGCACCGAGGGTAGGCACGGCGAGCAGTACTTC; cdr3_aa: CASTEGRHGEQYF
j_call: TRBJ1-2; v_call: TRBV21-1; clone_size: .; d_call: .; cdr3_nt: TGTGCCAGCAGCAAAGGCTATGGGACCCCCCGGGACTATGGCTACACCTTC; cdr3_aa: CASSKGYGTPRDYGYTF